The subject of this entry is one T cell receptor beta chain. Its specificity is unknown. Sequencing was performed with immunoSEQ multiplex PCR; in TCRdb, only in-frame clones are kept and a portion is missing. The sample carries about 1 million clones, about 75% recorded once. This entry is derived from a study of shared clonotypes between healthy human individuals. Study-wide results and limits: Against clonotypes common to all four donors, non-shared ones had lower generation probabilities.

Deletions cut 3 bases from V and 7 bases from J, with 12 bases between. CDR3 length: 13 residues. In germline, CDR1 is GTSNPN, CDR2 SVGIG (reference sequence). J is TRBJ1-4 and V is TRBV30; D might be TRBD1 (5 bases). The sample taken for sequencing was memory CD4+ T cells sorted from blood. Specified subset: CD45RA-negative fraction. This clonotype was obtained from a young man in good health. The CDR3 is CAWSRVGGEKLFF. In DNA form, the CDR3 reads TGTGCCTGGAGCAGGGTGGGGGGTGAAAAACTGTTTTTT.